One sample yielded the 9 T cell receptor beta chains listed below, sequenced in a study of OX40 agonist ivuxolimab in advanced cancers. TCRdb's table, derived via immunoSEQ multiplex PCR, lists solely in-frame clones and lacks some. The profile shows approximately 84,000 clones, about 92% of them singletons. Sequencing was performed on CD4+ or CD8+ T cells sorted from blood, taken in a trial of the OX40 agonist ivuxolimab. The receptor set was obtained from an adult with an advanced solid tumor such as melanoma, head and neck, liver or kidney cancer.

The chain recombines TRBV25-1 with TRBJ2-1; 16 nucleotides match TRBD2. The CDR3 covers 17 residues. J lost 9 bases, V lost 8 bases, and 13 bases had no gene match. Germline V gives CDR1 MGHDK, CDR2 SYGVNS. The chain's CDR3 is CASLPRGLAGGRTEQFF. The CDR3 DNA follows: TGTGCCAGCCTACCTAGGGGACTAGCGGGAGGGCGCACTGAGCAGTTCTTC.

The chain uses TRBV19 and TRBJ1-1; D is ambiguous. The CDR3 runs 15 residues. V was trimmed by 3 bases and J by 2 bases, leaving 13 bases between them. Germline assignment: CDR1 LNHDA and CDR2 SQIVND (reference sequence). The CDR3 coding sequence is TGTGCCAGTAGTATGATAGCAGCAGCCAACACTGAAGCTTTCTTT. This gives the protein CASSMIAAANTEAFF. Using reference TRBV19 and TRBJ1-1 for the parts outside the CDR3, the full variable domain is DGGITQSPKYLFRKEGQNVTLSCEQNLNHDAMYWYRQDPGQGLRLIYYSQIVNDFQKGDIAEGYSVSREKKESFPLTVTSAQKNPTAFYLCASSMIAAANTEAFFGQGTRLTVV.

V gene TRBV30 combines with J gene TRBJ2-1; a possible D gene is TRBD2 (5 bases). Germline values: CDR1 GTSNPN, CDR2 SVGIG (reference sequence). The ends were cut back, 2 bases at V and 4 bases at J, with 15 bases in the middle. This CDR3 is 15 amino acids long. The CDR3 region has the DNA TGTGCCTGGAGTTTAACACTAGTTTCGTACAATGAGCAGTTCTTC. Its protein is CAWSLTLVSYNEQFF.

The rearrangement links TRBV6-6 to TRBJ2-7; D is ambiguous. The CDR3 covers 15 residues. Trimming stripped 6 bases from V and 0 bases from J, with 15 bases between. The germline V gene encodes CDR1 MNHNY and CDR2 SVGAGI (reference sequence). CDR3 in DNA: TGTGCCAGCAGCCCTGACAATCCGAGCTCCTACGAGCAGTACTTC. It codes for CASSPDNPSSYEQYF.

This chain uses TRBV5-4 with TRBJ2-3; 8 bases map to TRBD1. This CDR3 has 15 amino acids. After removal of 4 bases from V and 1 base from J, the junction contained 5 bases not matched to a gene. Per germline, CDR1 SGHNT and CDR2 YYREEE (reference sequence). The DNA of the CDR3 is TGTGCCAGCAGCCCCAGGGGGCCGGGCACAGATACGCAGTATTTT. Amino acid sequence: CASSPRGPGTDTQYF.

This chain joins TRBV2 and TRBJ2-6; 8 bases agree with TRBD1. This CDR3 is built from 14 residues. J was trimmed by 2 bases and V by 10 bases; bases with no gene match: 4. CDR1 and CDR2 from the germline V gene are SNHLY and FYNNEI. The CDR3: CAIETGAGANVLTF. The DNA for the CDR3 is TGTGCCATAGAGACAGGGGCTGGGGCCAACGTCCTGACTTTC.

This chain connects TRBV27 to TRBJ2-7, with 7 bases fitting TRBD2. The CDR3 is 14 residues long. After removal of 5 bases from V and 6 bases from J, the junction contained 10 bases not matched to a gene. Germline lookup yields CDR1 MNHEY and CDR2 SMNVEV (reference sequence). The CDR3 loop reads CASSPPGREVEQYF. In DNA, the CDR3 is TGTGCCAGCAGTCCGCCGGGGAGGGAGGTCGAGCAGTACTTC.

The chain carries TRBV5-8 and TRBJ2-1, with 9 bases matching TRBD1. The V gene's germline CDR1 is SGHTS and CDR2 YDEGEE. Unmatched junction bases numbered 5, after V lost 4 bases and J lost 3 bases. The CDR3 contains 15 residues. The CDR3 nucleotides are TGTGCCAGCAGCCCCCGGACAGGGGACTACAATGAGCAGTTCTTC. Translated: CASSPRTGDYNEQFF.

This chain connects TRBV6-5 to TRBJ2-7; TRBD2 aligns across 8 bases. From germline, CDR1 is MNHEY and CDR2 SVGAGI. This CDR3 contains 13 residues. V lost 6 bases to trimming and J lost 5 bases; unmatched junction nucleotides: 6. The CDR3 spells CASRETSAHEQYF. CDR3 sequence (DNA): TGTGCCAGCAGGGAGACTAGCGCCCACGAGCAGTACTTC.